This is a list of T cell receptor beta chains from one sample in a study of cytomegalovirus exposure and HLA in healthy donors. Here immunoSEQ multiplex PCR was the method, and the copy in TCRdb shows in-frame clones only, minus some. The repertoire consists of more than 95,000 clones, with 55% to 75% occurring once and the leading ten covering roughly 3.2%. The sample taken for sequencing was PBMCs. The receptors were gathered from a man aged 55 to 70 in good health and CMV-seronegative. CDR3s include the opening cysteine and the closing phenylalanine or tryptophan. A D gene is named only where the DNA matches it firmly. Not all rows give a size; the values are once, few, many and, for expanded clones, a class.

TRBJ2-1	TRBV27	TRBD1	NA	TGTGCCAGCAGGCCGACAGGGGACAATGAGCAGTTCTTC	CASRPTGDNEQFF
TRBJ2-1	TRBV5-4	TRBD2	NA	TGTGCCAGCAGCTTGGGCGGGGGGGCCGGTAATGAGCAGTTCTTC	CASSLGGGAGNEQFF
TRBJ2-7	TRBV7-2	TRBD2	NA	TGTGCCAGCAGCTTGCCCTTTTGGGAGGGCCCTAACGAGCAGTACTTC	CASSLPFWEGPNEQYF
TRBJ1-2	TRBV28	NA	few	TGTGCCAGCGAAGTCACGGGGGGAGTAGTAGGCTACACCTTC	CASEVTGGVVGYTF
TRBJ2-3	TRBV9	TRBD1	NA	TGTGCCAGCAGCACTCGGGGAGGTGGACAGGGTAGCCCAGACGCGCAGTATTTT	CASSTRGGGQGSPDAQYF
TRBJ2-7	TRBV5-1	TRBD1	few	TGCGCCAGCAGCTCTATGACAGGGGCCAACTACGAGCAGTACTTC	CASSSMTGANYEQYF
TRBJ1-2	TRBV5-6	TRBD1	NA	TGTGCCAGCACCGGGACAGGTCAATTCTATGGCTACACCTTC	CASTGTGQFYGYTF
TRBJ2-1	TRBV11-2	TRBD2	NA	TGTGCCAGCAGCTTAGTTTTTAGCGGGAGGGGAAATGAGCAGTTCTTC	CASSLVFSGRGNEQFF
TRBJ2-3	TRBV6-4	TRBD1	NA	TGTGCCAGCAGTGGGACAGGGGCCACAGATACGCAGTATTTT	CASSGTGATDTQYF
TRBJ2-1	TRBV25-1	TRBD2	NA	TGTGCCAGCAGAAAGATTAGCGGGAGAGGGGACAATGAGCAGTTCTTC	CASRKISGRGDNEQFF
TRBJ2-1	TRBV5-5	NA	NA	TGTGCCAGCAGCTTACAGGGACGGAGCTCCTACAATGAGCAGTTCTTC	CASSLQGRSSYNEQFF
TRBJ2-5	TRBV7-2	NA	NA	TGTGCCAGCAGCTTATTTGGGCTCACCACCCAAGAGACCCAGTACTTC	CASSLFGLTTQETQYF
TRBJ2-5	TRBV7-6	NA	NA	TGTGCCAGCAGCTTAGCGGTGACAGGAACCTCGGAGACCCAGTACTTC	CASSLAVTGTSETQYF
TRBJ2-3	TRBV18	TRBD2	NA	TGTGCCTCCCAGGTCGCGGGAGCTACGCAGTATTTT	CASQVAGATQYF
TRBJ2-5	TRBV5-4	NA	NA	TGTGCCAGCAGCTTGCTGGGACTGGCGGAAGAGACCCAGTACTTC	CASSLLGLAEETQYF
TRBJ1-6	TRBV27	NA	NA	TGTGCCAGCAGTTTAGCGGGGCGTGAGGGCTCACCCCTCCACTTT	CASSLAGREGSPLHF
TRBJ1-2	TRBV6-6	NA	NA	TGTGCCAGCAGCCAAATTGACACCTATGGCTACACCTTC	CASSQIDTYGYTF
TRBJ2-5	TRBV18	NA	NA	TGTGCCAGCTCACCCCTCCCGGGGCGGGATACGGCCGGGACCCAGTACTTC	CASSPLPGRDTAGTQYF
TRBJ2-4	TRBV2	NA	few	TGTGCCAGCAGTGAATTTGGCAGATTAGCCAAAAACATTCAGTACTTC	CASSEFGRLAKNIQYF
TRBJ1-5	TRBV4-1	NA	once	TGCGCCAGCAGCCAAGATTACAATAGCAATCAGCCCCAGCATTTT	CASSQDYNSNQPQHF
TRBJ2-5	TRBV7-8	TRBD2	NA	TGTGCCAGCATCCCCGGGGGGCAAGAGACCCAGTACTTC	CASIPGGQETQYF
TRBJ2-7	TRBV21-1	NA	once	TGTGCCAGCAGCAAAGAGTCAGGAAACTACGAGCAGTACTTC	CASSKESGNYEQYF
TRBJ2-7	TRBV27	NA	NA	TGTGCCAGCAGTTTAAGGAGCGTGCGATACTCCTACGAGCAGTACTTC	CASSLRSVRYSYEQYF
TRBJ1-3	TRBV28	TRBD1	NA	TGTGCCAGCAGTCATAGGGACAGGGTGTCTGGAAACACCATATATTTT	CASSHRDRVSGNTIYF
TRBJ2-7	TRBV27	NA	NA	TGTGCCACCAAGGAGTCGAGCTCCTACGAGCAGTACTTC	CATKESSSYEQYF
TRBJ1-5	TRBV18	TRBD1	once	TGTGCCAGCTCCGAGACAGGGGGGAATCAGCCCCAGCATTTT	CASSETGGNQPQHF